This T cell receptor (beta chain) was recovered during a study of cytomegalovirus exposure and HLA in healthy donors. The CDR3 is 13 amino acids. Germline CDR1 SQVTM, CDR2 ANQGSEA. Losses at the gene ends were 7 bases for V and 4 bases for J; bases not matched to a gene: 9. In the case of this clone: Its antigen is not identified.

Study results and caveats: Most subjects' HLA-A and HLA-B alleles were reportedly predicted from TCR beta sequences. The classifier was said to identify cytomegalovirus status with high specificity and sensitivity.

In the PCR, 60 Vbeta and 13 Jbeta primers were used. Profiling relied on immunoSEQ multiplex PCR, and the TCRdb table lists in-frame clones only, not all of them. This table has fewer than 130,000 clones, 76% appearing once. The V and J genes are TRBV29-1 and TRBJ1-1; TRBD1 matches 7 bases. This sequence originates from a man aged 25-45 years in good health and CMV-seropositive. What was sequenced was PBMCs. CDR3 residues: CSAATRQGTEAFF. CDR3 bases: TGCAGCGCTGCCACAAGACAGGGCACTGAAGCTTTCTTT.